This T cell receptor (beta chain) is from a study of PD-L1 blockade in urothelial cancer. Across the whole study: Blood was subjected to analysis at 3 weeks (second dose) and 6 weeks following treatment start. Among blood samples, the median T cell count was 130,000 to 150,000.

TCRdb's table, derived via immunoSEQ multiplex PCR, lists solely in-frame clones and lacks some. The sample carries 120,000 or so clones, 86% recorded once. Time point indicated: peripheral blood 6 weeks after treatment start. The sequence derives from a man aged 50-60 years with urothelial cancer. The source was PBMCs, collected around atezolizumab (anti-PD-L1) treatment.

Written as DNA, the CDR3 is TGTGCCTGGAGTGGGGACAGGCTGAACACTGAAGCTTTCTTT. This sequence encodes CAWSGDRLNTEAFF. The genes are TRBV30 and TRBJ1-1, with 8 bases fitting TRBD1. After removal of 1 base from V and 0 bases from J, the junction contained 1 base not matched to a gene. CDR1 is GTSNPN, CDR2 SVGIG, per germline (reference sequence). The CDR3 covers 14 residues. Looking up the rest from reference TRBV30 and TRBJ1-1 gives the full variable domain: SQTIHQWPATLVQPVGSPLSLECTVEGTSNPNLYWYRQAAGRGLQLLFYSVGIGQISSEVPQNLSASRPQDRQFILSSKKLLLSDSGFYLCAWSGDRLNTEAFFGQGTRLTVV.